Many counts were recorded for the clone carrying this T cell receptor (beta chain). V lost 0 bases and J lost 0, with 12 bases in between. The germline gives CDR1 SGHTA, CDR2 FQGNSA. The CDR3 extends over 16 amino acids. The data were obtained in a study of regulatory T cells in long-lasting Graves disease. Building the TCR beta libraries relied on iRepertoire HTBI primers, and CDR3 regions underwent Arm-PCR. Using its own MiXCR run on the multiplex PCR reads, TCRdb lists one record per CDR3 protein. The sample holds about 460,000 distinct CDR3 sequences, around a fifth seen once. Time point here: persistent/refractory GD, antithyroid drugs over 5 years with positive TRAb. Extracted PBMC RNA gave rise to the TCR library.

The chain uses TRBV7-2 and TRBJ2-7, with D possibly called TRBD1 or TRBD2 (5 bases each). This sequence was found in a female donor with Graves disease. The sample was peripheral blood mononuclear cells (PBMCs), taken when the disease was refractory, from a patient treated with antithyroid drugs. CDR3 coding DNA: TGTGCCAGCAGCTTAGCACAAGGGACGAGCTCCTACGAGCAGTACTTC. Encoded protein: CASSLAQGTSSYEQYF.